What follows describes a single TCR beta chain. Profiling relied on immunoSEQ multiplex PCR, and the TCRdb table lists in-frame clones only, not all of them. The table includes around 100,000 clones, 84% detected once. This entry belongs to a study of blood T cell repertoires in COVID-19. Study as a whole: Sample material is recorded as cDNA or gDNA derived from T cells, B-cell-depleted T cells, or PBMCs.

Germline V lookup: CDR1 KGHSH, CDR2 LQKENI. The CDR3 runs 16 residues. The V segment lost 2 bases and the J segment 2 bases; nucleotides outside the gene matches: 8. The sequence came from a man between 65 and 85 years old with active or convalescent COVID-19. The chain carries TRBV18 and TRBJ2-5; TRBD1 matches 7 bases. Sequenced input: peripheral blood. As DNA, the CDR3 is TGTGCCAGCTCACCAAGGCAAACAGGGGATCAAGAGACCCAGTACTTC. Encoded protein: CASSPRQTGDQETQYF. The full variable domain, rest sourced from reference TRBV18 and TRBJ2-5, is NAGVMQNPRHLVRRRGQEARLRCSPMKGHSHVYWYRQLPEEGLKFMVYLQKENIIDESGMPKERFSAEFPKEGPSILRIQQVVRGDSAAYFCASSPRQTGDQETQYFGPGTRLLVL.